Listed below are T cell receptor beta chains from one sample, sequenced in a study of blood T cell repertoires in COVID-19. TCRdb's table, derived via immunoSEQ multiplex PCR, lists solely in-frame clones and lacks some. The profile shows under 130,000 clones, roughly 87% of them singletons. Sequencing was performed on peripheral blood. These receptors originate from a human donor in a cohort sampled during active COVID-19. Both conserved end residues are part of each CDR3. D genes are given only for firm matches. The listing skips clone size in some rows; elsewhere it reads once, few, many or a size class.

-,-,TRBJ2-7,TRBV19,CASSSTTGIRGVHEQYF,TGTGCCAGTAGCTCCACCACCGGTATCAGGGGTGTCCACGAGCAGTACTTC
-,-,TRBJ2-1,TRBV11-2,CASSLIARISSYNEQFF,TGTGCCAGCAGCTTAATCGCGCGGATTAGCTCCTACAATGAGCAGTTCTTC
-,TRBD1,TRBJ2-3,TRBV6-4,CASRDRGTDTQYF,TGTGCCAGCAGGGACAGGGGGACAGATACGCAGTATTTT
-,-,TRBJ1-5,TRBV2,CASRGGINQPQHF,TGTGCCAGCAGAGGGGGAATCAATCAGCCCCAGCATTTT
-,-,TRBJ2-5,TRBV24-1,CATSVPGDQETQYF,TGTGCCACCAGTGTTCCAGGGGACCAAGAGACCCAGTACTTC
once,TRBD1,TRBJ2-1,TRBV18,CASSPGPGTGPSYNEQFF,TGTGCCAGCTCACCCGGACCAGGGACAGGCCCCTCCTACAATGAGCAGTTCTTC
few,TRBD1,TRBJ1-2,TRBV5-4,CASSLDRDGYTF,TGTGCCAGCAGCTTAGACAGGGATGGCTACACCTTC
-,-,TRBJ2-1,TRBV6-5,CASRRGGYSYNEQFF,TGTGCCAGCAGACGAGGCGGATACTCCTACAATGAGCAGTTCTTC
-,-,TRBJ2-3,TRBV4-1,CASSQRVTDTQYF,TGCGCCAGCAGCCAACGGGTAACAGATACGCAGTATTTT
once,-,TRBJ2-1,TRBV11-3,CASSSDSGENYNEQFF,TGTGCCAGCAGCTCGGACTCCGGGGAAAATTACAATGAGCAGTTCTTC
-,TRBD1,TRBJ1-4,TRBV19,CASSGTGPFSEKLFF,TGTGCCAGTAGTGGGACAGGCCCCTTCTCAGAAAAACTGTTTTTT
-,-,TRBJ2-1,TRBV6-5,CASSYRGPSYNEQFF,TGTGCCAGCAGTTACAGGGGTCCCTCCTACAATGAGCAGTTCTTC
-,-,TRBJ1-1,TRBV28,CASIVGTEEAFF,TGTGCCAGCATCGTCGGGACTGAGGAAGCTTTCTTT
-,-,TRBJ2-7,TRBV6-5,CASSYGGSGNEQYF,TGTGCCAGCAGTTACGGGGGGTCGGGCAACGAGCAGTACTTC
-,-,TRBJ2-7,TRBV7-2,CASSLTSYEQYF,TGTGCCAGCAGCCTGACTAGCTACGAGCAGTACTTC
-,TRBD2,TRBJ2-7,TRBV7-8,CASSLIPSGTSYEQYF,TGTGCCAGCAGCTTGATACCTTCCGGGACTAGCTACGAGCAGTACTTC
-,-,TRBJ1-4,TRBV5-5,CASSLVARFNEKLFF,TGTGCCAGCAGCTTGGTGGCCAGGTTCAATGAAAAACTGTTTTTT
-,-,TRBJ2-5,TRBV27,CASSLRGQGLLKETQYF,TGTGCCAGCAGTCTCAGAGGACAAGGGTTATTGAAAGAGACCCAGTACTTC
-,TRBD2,TRBJ2-5,TRBV11-2,CASSLPAGGVQETQYF,TGTGCCAGCAGCTTACCAGCGGGGGGGGTCCAAGAGACCCAGTACTTC
-,-,TRBJ1-4,TRBV14,CASSRGNEKLFF,TGTGCCAGCAGCCGCGGGAATGAAAAACTGTTTTTT
-,-,TRBJ1-2,TRBV29-1,CSVEIGTFGAGYTF,TGCAGCGTTGAAATTGGTACCTTTGGGGCCGGCTACACCTTC
-,TRBD1,TRBJ1-5,TRBV6-6,CASSQRPGTGVGGNQPQHF,TGTGCCAGCAGTCAGCGTCCCGGGACAGGGGTGGGTGGCAATCAGCCCCAGCATTTT
once,TRBD1,TRBJ1-2,TRBV3-1/TRBV3-2,CASSQGPGQGFNYGYTF,TGTGCCAGCAGCCAAGGTCCGGGACAGGGGTTTAACTATGGCTACACCTTC
-,-,TRBJ1-1,TRBV11-2,CASSPGSSRFTEAFF,TGTGCCAGCAGCCCCGGTTCGAGCCGCTTCACTGAAGCTTTCTTT
-,TRBD1,TRBJ2-7,TRBV7-8,CASSYDPLRQGTSYEQYF,TGTGCCAGCAGCTACGACCCCCTAAGACAGGGGACTTCCTACGAGCAGTACTTC
few,TRBD1,TRBJ1-2,TRBV2,CARGTGYNYGYTF,TGTGCCAGAGGGACAGGCTATAACTATGGCTACACCTTC
-,-,TRBJ1-1,TRBV5-1,CASSVTPGALNTEAFF,TGCGCCAGCAGCGTCACCCCAGGGGCATTGAACACTGAAGCTTTCTTT
few,TRBD1,TRBJ1-1,TRBV7-9,CASSPGGSAEAFF,TGTGCCAGCAGCCCAGGGGGCTCTGCTGAAGCTTTCTTT
-,-,TRBJ2-1,TRBV3-1/TRBV3-2,CASSQSSSSHEQFF,TGTGCCAGCAGCCAATCCTCTAGCTCCCATGAGCAGTTCTTC
-,-,TRBJ1-2,TRBV6-4,CASSDRYIQGYYGYTF,TGTGCCAGCAGTGATCGGTATATACAGGGCTACTATGGCTACACCTTC
-,-,TRBJ2-2,TRBV4-1,CASSQDAVSAGELFF,TGCGCCAGCAGCCAAGATGCAGTCTCAGCCGGGGAGCTGTTTTTT
-,-,TRBJ2-7,TRBV7-9,CASSSRETYEQYF,TGTGCCAGCAGCTCACGGGAAACTTACGAGCAGTACTTC
-,-,TRBJ2-2,TRBV5-1,CASSLGWRTGNTGELFF,TGCGCCAGCAGCCTAGGTTGGAGAACGGGAAACACCGGGGAGCTGTTTTTT
few,-,TRBJ2-7,TRBV7-9,CASSLEGETYEQYF,TGTGCCAGCAGCTTAGAGGGAGAGACCTACGAGCAGTACTTC
-,TRBD1,TRBJ1-1,TRBV20-1,CSASTGVGRNTEAFF,TGCAGTGCTAGTACAGGGGTAGGGCGGAACACTGAAGCTTTCTTT
-,TRBD1,TRBJ1-2,TRBV3-1/TRBV3-2,CASSQEGTGVSRYTF,TGTGCCAGCAGCCAAGAGGGGACAGGGGTGAGTCGCTACACCTTC
-,TRBD2,TRBJ2-7,TRBV28,CASKRRGLAVHEQYF,TGTGCCAGCAAAAGGCGAGGACTAGCTGTTCACGAGCAGTACTTC
-,TRBD2,TRBJ2-5,TRBV7-9,CASSFRSSGLGETQYF,TGTGCCAGCAGCTTTAGGTCTAGCGGGTTGGGAGAGACCCAGTACTTC
-,TRBD2,TRBJ2-2,TRBV5-4,CAIPLIKAGRNTGELFF,TGTGCCATCCCACTAATAAAAGCGGGAAGAAACACCGGGGAGCTGTTTTTT
-,-,TRBJ1-1,TRBV5-6,CASSLDGALGTEAFF,TGTGCCAGCAGCTTGGATGGAGCTCTAGGCACTGAAGCTTTCTTT
-,TRBD1,TRBJ2-7,TRBV28,CASSSGQGAAYEQYF,TGTGCCAGCAGTTCAGGACAGGGGGCAGCCTACGAGCAGTACTTC
-,TRBD1,TRBJ1-2,TRBV5-4,CASSPGQGDYGYTF,TGTGCCAGCAGCCCGGGACAGGGGGACTATGGCTACACCTTC
-,-,TRBJ2-3,TRBV7-9,CASSLVQGGMLLDTQYF,TGTGCCAGCAGCTTAGTGCAGGGGGGAATGTTGCTGGATACGCAGTATTTT
-,TRBD2,TRBJ2-1,TRBV7-3,CASSLGLAGVNEQFF,TGTGCCAGCAGCCTAGGACTAGCGGGAGTTAATGAGCAGTTCTTC
-,-,TRBJ2-2,TRBV4-1,CASRGSTGELFF,TGCGCCAGCAGGGGCAGCACCGGGGAGCTGTTTTTT
-,TRBD2,TRBJ2-5,TRBV6-5,CASGRGTAETQYF,TGTGCCTCCGGGAGGGGAACGGCAGAGACCCAGTACTTC
-,TRBD2,TRBJ2-5,TRBV3-1/TRBV3-2,CARSQGYAGGPVGETQYF,TGTGCCCGCAGCCAAGGATACGCGGGGGGGCCGGTAGGGGAGACCCAGTACTTC
-,-,TRBJ1-1,TRBV7-3,CASSPTLSGTEAFF,TGTGCCAGCAGCCCGACTTTAAGTGGGACTGAAGCTTTCTTT
-,TRBD1,TRBJ1-6,TRBV6-5,CASTRTGGFSPLHF,TGTGCCAGCACCCGGACAGGGGGCTTTTCACCCCTCCACTTT
-,TRBD1,TRBJ1-1,TRBV5-4,CASSFDRGMNTEAFF,TGTGCCAGCAGCTTTGACAGGGGGATGAACACTGAAGCTTTCTTT
-,-,TRBJ1-1,TRBV19,CASSIPPAEAFF,TGTGCCAGTAGTATCCCCCCAGCTGAAGCTTTCTTT
-,TRBD1,TRBJ2-2,TRBV5-1,CASSLPLTGAGELFF,TGCGCCAGCAGCCTTCCCTTGACAGGGGCCGGGGAGCTGTTTTTT
-,TRBD2,TRBJ2-1,TRBV15,CATSRGGLLAGAWSEQFF,TGTGCCACCAGCAGAGGAGGATTGCTAGCGGGAGCATGGAGTGAGCAGTTCTTC